The next 18 T cell receptor beta chains were all read from a single sample in a study of T cells in Graves' hyperthyroidism and ophthalmopathy. The source material, RNA transcripts, was used to amplify TCR beta CDR3 regions. HTBI primers were used for first-round RT-PCR of the TCR CDR3. Using its own MiXCR run on the multiplex PCR reads, TCRdb lists one record per CDR3 protein. Of around 300,000 distinct CDR3 sequences in the sample, 20% to 25% were seen once. Sample: blood. The receptors stem from a man aged 25 to 40 with Graves' ophthalmopathy.

This clonotype was seen more than once but under ten times. This sequence joins TRBV4-1 and TRBJ2-3; 7 positions match TRBD2. Germline CDR1 MGHRA, CDR2 YSYEKL. J was trimmed by 0 bases and V by 1 base; bases with no gene match: 4. The CDR3 is 16 amino acids. CDR3 nucleotide sequence: TGCGCCAGCAGCCAAGCCGGGACTATGAGCACAGATACGCAGTATTTT. It specifies CASSQAGTMSTDTQYF.

The chain combines TRBV20-1 with TRBJ1-3; D not certain. The germline CDR1 and CDR2 sequences are DFQATT and SNEGSKA (reference sequence). The CDR3 covers 14 residues. Trimming left V 2 bases short and J 2 bases short, with 10 bases between. In DNA, the CDR3 is TGCAGTGCTAGACCGCATGAGGCTGGAAACACCATATATTTT. Translation gives CSARPHEAGNTIYF.

The rearrangement links TRBV5-5 to TRBJ2-7, with D perhaps assigned TRBD1 or TRBD2 (5 bases each). V was cut by 4 bases and J by 9 bases, with 14 bases left in between. The CDR3 has 12 amino acids. Germline CDR1 and CDR2: SGHKS and YYEKEE (reference sequence). CDR3 amino acids: CASSPWDGPQYF. CDR3 nucleotides: TGTGCCAGCAGCCCCTGGGACGGCCCGCAGTACTTC.

This clonotype appeared many times. The chain couples TRBV20-1 to TRBJ1-3; D is unresolved. The V end lost 0 bases, the J end lost 2 bases, and 11 bases lay between the germline ends. This CDR3 is 15 amino acids long. Germline V gene sequence: CDR1 DFQATT, CDR2 SNEGSKA (reference sequence). As DNA, the CDR3 is TGCAGTGCTAGAGAGTATGGGGAAGCTGGAAACACCATATATTTT. Its translation: CSAREYGEAGNTIYF.

This clonotype showed up many times. The J gene is TRBJ1-1, the V gene TRBV7-8; D not certain. Deletions cut 5 bases from V and 4 bases from J, with 14 bases between. Germline CDR1 reads SGHVS; CDR2 reads FQNEAQ. This CDR3 has 14 residues. Here the CDR3 reads CASSNSLSGTEAFF. CDR3 DNA sequence: TGTGCCAGCAGCAACAGCTTATCGGGCACTGAAGCTTTCTTT.

This clonotype showed up many times. This sequence joins TRBV3-1 and TRBJ2-5; TRBD2 aligns across 8 bases. There are 14 residues in the CDR3. The ends lost 4 bases at V and 5 bases at J; junction bases unmatched: 6. Germline V gene data show CDR1 as LGHDT and CDR2 as YNNKEL (reference sequence). The CDR3 reads CASSRQAGVETQYF. The CDR3 coding sequence is TGTGCCAGCAGCCGGCAAGCGGGAGTCGAGACCCAGTACTTC.

The sample holds a few counts of this clonotype. The CDR3: CASGFLPGSYNEQFF. For the CDR3, the DNA is TGTGCTAGTGGTTTCCTGCCAGGGTCCTACAATGAGCAGTTCTTC. V and J are TRBV12-5 and TRBJ2-1; possibly TRBD1 for D (5 bases). Germline V lookup: CDR1 LGHNT, CDR2 FRNRAP. Trimming took 3 bases from V and 1 from J, leaving 10 bases between them. The CDR3 sequence is 15 residues long.

This clonotype was detected ten times or more. This chain joins TRBV6-1 and TRBJ2-1; 9 bases line up with TRBD2. Looked up from germline, CDR1 is MNHNS and CDR2 is SASEGT. The CDR3 contains 16 residues. With 10 bases clipped from V and 3 bases from J, the junction kept 13 bases outside the gene matches. The DNA for the CDR3 is TGTGCCATCCAGGGAAGCGGGAGGCTTCACTACAATGAGCAGTTCTTC. Protein product: CAIQGSGRLHYNEQFF.

This clonotype was seen many times. The rearrangement uses TRBV12-3 or TRBV12-4 and TRBJ2-5; D is unresolved. This CDR3 is 12 amino acids long. Trimming pared 6 bases from V and 9 bases from J, leaving 14 bases between. The CDR3 here is CASSSTLEAQYF. CDR3 DNA sequence: TGTGCCAGCAGCTCAACCCTTGAGGCCCAGTACTTC.

This clonotype occurred many times. V usage is TRBV6-2 or TRBV6-3 and J usage is TRBJ2-7; D is unclear. V lost 0 bases to trimming and J lost 4 bases, with 13 bases between them. The CDR3 loop spans 15 amino acids. Germline CDR1 and CDR2: MNHEY and SVGEGT. The DNA for the CDR3 is TGTGCCAGCAGTTACTCCGAAGCGCAGGTTTACGAGCAGTACTTC. The encoded protein is CASSYSEAQVYEQYF.

This clonotype has just one count. This chain links TRBV7-6 with TRBJ2-7, with TRBD2 as a possible D gene (6 bases). V shed 1 base and J shed 2 bases, with 15 bases lying between them. There are 16 residues in the CDR3. The germline V gene encodes CDR1 SGHVS and CDR2 FNYEAQ. The CDR3 DNA follows: TGTGCCAGCAGCTTAGTCTCGAGGGAGGTTCCCTACGAGCAGTACTTC. This sequence encodes CASSLVSREVPYEQYF.

The rearrangement joins TRBV11-2 to TRBJ2-2, with D maybe TRBD2 (5 bases). Germline values: CDR1 SGHAT, CDR2 FQNNGV. The germline V and J ends were trimmed by 8 bases and 1 base, with 11 bases remaining between them. The CDR3 contains 14 residues. The CDR3 region is CASLYGVNTGELFF. CDR3 in DNA: TGTGCCAGCTTATACGGGGTGAACACCGGGGAGCTGTTTTTT.

This rearrangement joins TRBV19 to TRBJ1-6; 7 nucleotides match TRBD1. J was trimmed by 5 bases and V by 4 bases; bases with no gene match: 2. The CDR3 loop spans 14 amino acids. Germline lookup yields CDR1 LNHDA and CDR2 SQIVND (reference sequence). The CDR3 nucleotides read TGTGCCAGTAGTACCACAGGGGATAATTCACCCCTCCACTTT. Protein product: CASSTTGDNSPLHF.

The V gene is TRBV6-1, the J gene TRBJ2-5, with D possibly TRBD2 on 6 matching bases. CDR1 and CDR2 (germline): MNHNS, SASEGT. V lost 5 bases and J lost 0, with 22 bases in between. The CDR3 loop spans 18 amino acids. The DNA for the CDR3 is TGTGCCAGCAGTTACATCCGGGGGAGTAGCGCAAACCAAGAGACCCAGTACTTC. The encoded protein is CASSYIRGSSANQETQYF.

This clonotype was counted many times. This chain uses TRBV9 with TRBJ2-1, with TRBD1 identical over 7 bases. Germline values: CDR1 SGDLS, CDR2 YYNGEE. The V segment lost 3 bases and the J segment 5 bases; nucleotides outside the gene matches: 5. This CDR3 spans 14 amino acids. CDR3 loop: CASSAGTVNNEQFF. CDR3 DNA sequence: TGTGCCAGCAGCGCCGGGACAGTGAACAATGAGCAGTTCTTC.

This clonotype occurred many times. The rearrangement uses TRBV20-1 and TRBJ2-5; 12 positions agree with TRBD2. The CDR3 loop spans 15 amino acids. The germline CDR1 and CDR2 sequences are DFQATT and SNEGSKA (reference sequence). The ends lost 5 bases at V and 2 bases at J; junction bases unmatched: 6. Written as DNA, the CDR3 is TGCAGTGCTCCGCCGGGACTAGCGGGTCAAGAGACCCAGTACTTC. It yields the protein CSAPPGLAGQETQYF.

The chain is built from TRBV6-1 and TRBJ1-2; 7 bases agree with TRBD1. This CDR3 is built from 14 residues. V shed 5 bases and J 8 bases; nucleotides not matched to a gene: 11. Germline V CDR1 and CDR2: MNHNS, SASEGT. CDR3 in amino acids: CASSSPGTAGGYTF. The DNA for the CDR3 is TGTGCCAGCAGTTCTCCCGGGACAGCTGGGGGCTACACCTTC.

The V call is TRBV29-1, the J call TRBJ2-1; D possibly corresponds to TRBD2 (6 bases). This CDR3 has 12 amino acids. The ends were cut back, 6 bases at V and 5 bases at J, with 11 bases in the middle. Germline V lookup: CDR1 SQVTM, CDR2 ANQGSEA. CDR3 in DNA: TGCAGCGTCGCGGGGCAGCACAATGAGCAGTTCTTC. Its protein is CSVAGQHNEQFF.